The clone carrying this TCR beta chain occurred many times. These data are taken from a study of T cells in Graves' hyperthyroidism and ophthalmopathy. The source material, RNA transcripts, was used to amplify TCR beta CDR3 regions. The TCR CDR3 was amplified in a first-round RT-PCR using the HTBI primer set. In TCRdb, the multiplex PCR reads were re-called with MiXCR into one record per CDR3 protein. Found here are 730,000 or so distinct CDR3 sequences, under 20% of them singletons; the top ten hold approximately 16%. CDR3 length: 11 amino acids. V shed 2 bases and J shed 7 bases, with 5 bases lying between them. Germline V gene sequence: CDR1 KGHSH, CDR2 LQKENI.

This TCR was recovered from a woman aged 45-65 years with Graves' hyperthyroidism that later progressed to Graves' ophthalmopathy. This chain joins TRBV18 and TRBJ1-1; D is undetermined. The sequenced material came from blood. CDR3 residues: CASSPSVEAFF. CDR3 sequence (DNA): TGTGCCAGCTCACCATCCGTTGAAGCTTTCTTT.